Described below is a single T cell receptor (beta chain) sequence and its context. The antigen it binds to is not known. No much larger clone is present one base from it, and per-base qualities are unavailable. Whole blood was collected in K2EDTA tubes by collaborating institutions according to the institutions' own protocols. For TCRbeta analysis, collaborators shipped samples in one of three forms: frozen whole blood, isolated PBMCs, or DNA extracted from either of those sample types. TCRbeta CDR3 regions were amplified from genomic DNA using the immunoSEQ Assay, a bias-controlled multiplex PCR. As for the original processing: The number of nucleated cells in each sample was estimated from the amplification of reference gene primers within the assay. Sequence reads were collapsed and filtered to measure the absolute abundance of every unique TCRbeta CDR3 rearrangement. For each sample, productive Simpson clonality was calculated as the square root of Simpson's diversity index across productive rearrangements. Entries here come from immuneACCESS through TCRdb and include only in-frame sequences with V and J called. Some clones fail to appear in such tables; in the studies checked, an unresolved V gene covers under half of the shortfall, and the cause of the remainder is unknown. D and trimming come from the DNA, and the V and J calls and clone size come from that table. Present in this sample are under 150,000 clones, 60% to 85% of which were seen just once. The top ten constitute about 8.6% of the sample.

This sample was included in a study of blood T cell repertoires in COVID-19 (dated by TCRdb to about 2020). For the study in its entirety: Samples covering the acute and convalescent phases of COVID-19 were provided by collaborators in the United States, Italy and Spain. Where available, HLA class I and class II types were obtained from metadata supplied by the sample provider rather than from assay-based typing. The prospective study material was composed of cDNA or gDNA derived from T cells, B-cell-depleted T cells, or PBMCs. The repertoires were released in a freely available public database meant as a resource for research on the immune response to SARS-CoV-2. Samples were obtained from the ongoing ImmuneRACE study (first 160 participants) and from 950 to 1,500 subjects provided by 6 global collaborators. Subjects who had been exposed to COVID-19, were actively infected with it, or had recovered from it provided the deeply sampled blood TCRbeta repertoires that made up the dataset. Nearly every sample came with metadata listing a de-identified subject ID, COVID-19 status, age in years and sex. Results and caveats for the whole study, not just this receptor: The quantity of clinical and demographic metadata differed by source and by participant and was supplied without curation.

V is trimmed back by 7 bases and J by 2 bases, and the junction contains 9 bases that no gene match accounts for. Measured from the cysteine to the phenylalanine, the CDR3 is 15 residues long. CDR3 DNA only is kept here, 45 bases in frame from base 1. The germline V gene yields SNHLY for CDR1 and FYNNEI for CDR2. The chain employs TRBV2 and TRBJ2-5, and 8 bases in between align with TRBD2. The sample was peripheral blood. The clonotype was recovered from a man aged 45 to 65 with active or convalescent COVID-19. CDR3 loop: CASTNLGLEQETQYF. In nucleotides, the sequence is TGTGCCAGCACCAACTTGGGACTAGAGCAAGAGACCCAGTACTTC.